Sequencing of this TCR beta chain was carried out in a study of blood T cell repertoires in COVID-19. The data were produced by immunoSEQ multiplex PCR, yet TCRdb's version contains in-frame clones alone and is incomplete. The sample records more than 15,000 clones, about 89% being singletons. Germline CDR1 is SGHVS and CDR2 is FNYEAQ. The V end was cut by 5 bases, the J end by 3 bases, with 22 bases between. The CDR3 contains 18 residues. The V and J genes are TRBV7-6 and TRBJ1-4; tentative D call: TRBD1 (5 bases). The sequenced sample was peripheral blood. The receptor comes from a human donor in a cohort sampled during active COVID-19. This chain's CDR3 is CASSIITWGLPANEKLFF. DNA of the CDR3: TGTGCCAGCAGCATCATTACCTGGGGACTCCCAGCTAATGAAAAACTGTTTTTT.